Presented here are 10 T cell receptor beta chains from one specimen sequenced in a study of T-cell reconstitution after alpha-beta-depleted transplantation in children. Preparing the TCRbeta library involved the use of unique molecular identifiers. TCRdb re-derived calls from the PCR reads in MiXCR, one entry per CDR3 protein. Of some 450,000 distinct CDR3 sequences in the sample, 43% are singletons; the top ten hold 27%. The input for sequencing was PBMCs, taken before TCRalphabeta/CD19-depleted stem cell transplant. The receptors stem from a girl aged 2 to 9 with aplastic anemia, due to receive a stem cell transplant.

In its sample, this clonotype was seen many times. The chain couples TRBV5-5 to TRBJ1-1; D is possibly TRBD1 (5 bases). Trimming cost V 1 base and J 5 bases, with 21 bases left between them. Germline lookup yields CDR1 SGHKS and CDR2 YYEKEE (reference sequence). The CDR3 is made up of 17 amino acids. CDR3 sequence (DNA): TGTGCCAGCAGCTTGAATAGGGGCGGAGTAGGCTTGACTGAAGCTTTCTTT. Protein product: CASSLNRGGVGLTEAFF.

The V call is TRBV29-1, the J call TRBJ2-7; D possibly corresponds to TRBD2 (5 bases). V dropped 2 bases and J dropped 0 bases, with 11 bases sitting between them. CDR1 and CDR2 from the germline V gene are SQVTM and ANQGSEA. The CDR3 has 14 amino acids. CDR3 residues: CSVELTGSSYEQYF. CDR3 in DNA: TGCAGCGTTGAATTGACGGGGAGCTCCTACGAGCAGTACTTC.

A few counts support this clonotype. The V and J genes are TRBV5-1 and TRBJ2-1, with a weak D call TRBD2 (6 bases). The CDR3 covers 17 residues. Germline V gene sequence: CDR1 SGHRS, CDR2 YFSETQ. Trimming left V 4 bases short and J 0 bases short, with 17 bases between. CDR3 sequence reads: CASSDEDYGSSYNEQFF. CDR3 coding DNA: TGCGCCAGCAGCGACGAGGACTACGGGAGCTCCTACAATGAGCAGTTCTTC.

CDR3: CASAPRVSGTDTQYF. The CDR3 DNA follows: TGTGCCAGCGCCCCCAGGGTTTCGGGAACAGATACGCAGTATTTT. The genes are TRBV6-1 and TRBJ2-3; D possibly uses TRBD1 or TRBD2 (5 bases each). Trimming took off 8 bases at V and 3 bases at J, with 18 bases between the two ends. The CDR3 is 15 residues long. Germline lookup yields CDR1 MNHNS and CDR2 SASEGT.

On this clonotype itself: Relative to the germline gene, one junction end is altered; a read error may explain this. The V gene is TRBV7-9, the J gene TRBJ2-1; possibly TRBD1 for D (5 bases). Germline V gene lookup returns CDR1 SEHNR and CDR2 FQNEAQ (reference sequence). The length of the CDR3 is 11 residues. The CDR3 here is CASSFRPGMVF. The DNA for the CDR3 is TGTGCCAGCAGCTTTCGTCCAGGGATGGTCTTC.

This clonotype was recorded many times. The V gene is TRBV20-1, the J gene TRBJ2-7; D is possibly TRBD2 (5 bases). This CDR3 comprises 11 residues. Between the trimmed V and J ends, which lost 5 bases and 1 base, there was a span of 6 bases. CDR1 is DFQATT, CDR2 SNEGSKA, per germline (reference sequence). CDR3 nucleotides: TGCAGTGCTCGGACTTCCTACGAGCAGTACTTC. This sequence encodes CSARTSYEQYF.

In its sample, this clonotype was seen once. This chain joins TRBV6-5 and TRBJ2-7; 8 bases are shared with TRBD1. The CDR3 is made up of 19 amino acids. Germline V gene sequence: CDR1 MNHEY, CDR2 SVGAGI. Losses at the gene ends were 0 bases for V and 2 bases for J; bases not matched to a gene: 15. Written as DNA, the CDR3 is TGTGCCAGCAGTTACTCGAAGGCCAGGGGGCCCGTCGTGCCCTACGAGCAGTACTTC. It translates to CASSYSKARGPVVPYEQYF.

The gene calls are TRBV28 and TRBJ2-7, with 13 bases lining up with TRBD2. V shed 8 bases, J shed 4 bases, and the junction held 11 bases outside the gene matches. CDR3 length: 16 residues. Per germline, CDR1 MDHEN and CDR2 SYDVKM. CDR3 DNA: TGTGCCAGCTGTTGGACTAGCGGGAGCCGGAGTTACGAGCAGTACTTC. Encoded protein: CASCWTSGSRSYEQYF.

This clonotype has ten or more counts. The chain couples TRBV5-1 to TRBJ2-1, with TRBD2 identical over 11 bases. V lost 0 bases to trimming and J lost 4 bases; unmatched junction nucleotides: 3. Per the germline V gene, CDR1 is SGHRS and CDR2 is YFSETQ. There are 16 residues in the CDR3. This chain's CDR3 is CASSLEASGRYNEQFF. CDR3 sequence (DNA): TGCGCCAGCAGCTTGGAAGCTAGCGGGAGGTACAATGAGCAGTTCTTC. Full variable domain (remainder filled in from reference TRBV5-1 and TRBJ2-1): KAGVTQTPRYLIKTRGQQVTLSCSPISGHRSVSWYQQTPGQGLQFLFEYFSETQRNKGNFPGRFSGRQFSNSRSEMNVSTLELGDSALYLCASSLEASGRYNEQFFGPGTRLTVL.

With respect to this clonotype: Since a much larger clone is just one base distant, this may be a read error. The rearrangement links TRBV27 to TRBJ2-7; D gene unclear. Germline lookup yields CDR1 MNHEY and CDR2 SMNVEV (reference sequence). The CDR3 contains 11 residues. In DNA, the CDR3 is TGTGCCAGCAGTCCCTACTACGAGCAGTCCTTC. Translating gives CASSPYYEQSF.